This paragraph reports one T cell receptor (beta chain). The data derive from a study of blood T cell repertoires in COVID-19. From germline, CDR1 is MDHEN and CDR2 SYDVKM. Deletions cut 7 bases from V and 3 bases from J, with 12 bases between. This CDR3 contains 13 residues. The method was immunoSEQ multiplex PCR; TCRdb's version includes in-frame clones alone and lacks a portion of them. Among over 100,000 clones listed, 79% were seen once. The sample comprised peripheral blood. The receptor's source is a woman aged 80 or over with acute or convalescent COVID-19. V and J are TRBV28 and TRBJ1-2; D may be TRBD1 (6 bases). CDR3: CASTVDSYYGYTF. The CDR3 DNA reads TGTGCCAGCACCGTGGACAGCTACTATGGCTACACCTTC.